These T cell receptor beta chains were read from a single sample in a study of CD8 T cells in ankylosing spondylitis. TCRdb recomputed calls from the 5' RACE reads with MiXCR, one row per CDR3 protein. Among more than 300,000 distinct CDR3 sequences listed, around 10% were seen once. The sample comprised blood, either unsorted or a sorted T cell fraction (not recorded which). The receptor source for this set is a female donor with ankylosing spondylitis or in good health (not recorded which). Each CDR3 is given with its conserved first and last residue. A D gene is named only where the DNA matches it firmly. A row's size may be missing; if present it is once, few, many or a size class.

>many|TRBD1|TRBJ2-4|TRBV5-1
CASSFTGGASSIVAKNIQYF
TGCGCCAGCAGCTTCACAGGGGGCGCAAGTTCAATAGTAGCCAAAAACATTCAGTACTTC
>many|TRBD2|TRBJ2-3|TRBV29-1
CSVASGGTTDTQYF
TGCAGCGTTGCTTCCGGGGGGACCACAGATACGCAGTATTTT
>many|TRBD1|TRBJ2-1|TRBV6-5
CASSYVQGVGVGGNEQFF
TGTGCCAGCAGTTATGTTCAGGGGGTGGGGGTTGGCGGCAATGAGCAGTTCTTC
>many|.|TRBJ2-7|TRBV6-1
CASSPPKSPYEQYF
TGTGCCAGCAGTCCCCCAAAGAGCCCCTACGAGCAGTACTTC
>.|.|TRBJ2-5|TRBV3-1
CASSQATGGQETQYF
TGTGCCAGCAGCCAAGCGACCGGGGGCCAAGAGACCCAGTACTTC
>.|TRBD1|TRBJ2-1|TRBV6-1
CASSRDRVTDEQFF
TGTGCCAGCAGCAGGGACAGGGTAACCGATGAGCAGTTCTTC
>many|.|TRBJ1-1|TRBV5-1
CASTRTDRNTEAFF
TGCGCCAGCACCCGGACGGACAGGAACACTGAAGCTTTCTTT
>few|.|TRBJ2-1|TRBV20-1
CSAPRSGLSYNEQFF
TGCAGTGCACCCCGTAGCGGACTATCCTACAATGAGCAGTTCTTC
>many|.|TRBJ1-6|TRBV28
CASSFGAKASSYNSPLHF
TGTGCCAGCAGTTTTGGGGCCAAGGCGAGCTCCTATAATTCACCCCTCCACTTT
>.|TRBD2|TRBJ2-1|TRBV29-1
CSGGGRHNEQFF
TGCAGCGGGGGAGGGAGACACAATGAGCAGTTCTTC
>.|.|TRBJ2-7|TRBV12-3/TRBV12-4
CASSSRLAHEQYF
TGTGCCAGCAGTTCTCGACTGGCCCACGAGCAGTACTTC
>many|TRBD1|TRBJ2-1|TRBV4-2
CASSQAGTGVGNEQFF
TGTGCCAGCAGCCAAGCCGGGACAGGGGTGGGAAATGAGCAGTTCTTC
>few|TRBD1|TRBJ2-5|TRBV7-2
CASSLGGAGTGLETQYF
TGTGCCAGCAGCTTAGGGGGAGCCGGGACAGGGCTAGAGACCCAGTACTTC
>many|.|TRBJ2-5|TRBV4-1
CASSQDSWGVQETQYF
TGCGCCAGCAGCCAAGATTCATGGGGAGTGCAAGAGACCCAGTACTTC
>.|TRBD2|TRBJ2-3|TRBV11-2
CASSPQSGGTDTQYF
TGTGCCAGCAGCCCCCAGAGCGGGGGTACAGATACGCAGTATTTT
>.|TRBD1|TRBJ1-1|TRBV18
CASLTGLNEAFF
TGTGCCAGCTTGACAGGGTTGAATGAAGCTTTCTTT
>many|.|TRBJ1-3|TRBV5-1
CASSHSSLRTGNTIYF
TGCGCCAGCTCGCACTCGAGCCTCAGGACTGGAAACACCATATATTTT
>many|TRBD2|TRBJ2-1|TRBV5-6
CASSLGLAEGNEQFF
TGTGCCAGCAGCTTGGGACTAGCTGAAGGCAATGAGCAGTTCTTC
>many|.|TRBJ2-3|TRBV4-3
CASSQDGSRGASTDTQYF
TGCGCCAGCAGCCAAGATGGATCCCGAGGGGCTAGCACAGATACGCAGTATTTT
>.|.|TRBJ2-2|TRBV7-8
CASSLLVGNTGELFF
TGTGCCAGCAGCTTATTAGTGGGGAACACCGGGGAGCTGTTTTTT
>few|.|TRBJ1-2|TRBV5-1
CASSNGGSIGYTF
TGCGCCAGCAGCAATGGGGGGTCAATCGGCTACACCTTC
>many|TRBD1|TRBJ1-6|TRBV20-1
CSAREGTGVNSPLHF
TGCAGTGCTAGAGAAGGGACAGGGGTAAATTCACCCCTCCACTTT
>many|.|TRBJ1-5|TRBV16
CASSQYKAATSNQPQHF
TGTGCCAGCAGCCAATACAAGGCAGCAACAAGCAATCAGCCCCAGCATTTT
>many|.|TRBJ2-7|TRBV20-1
CSARSRTDYYEQYF
TGCAGTGCTAGATCCAGGACAGACTACTACGAGCAGTACTTC
>few|TRBD1|TRBJ2-7|TRBV6-5
CASSYPEGQGSYEQYF
TGTGCCAGCAGTTACCCGGAGGGACAGGGGTCCTACGAGCAGTACTTC
>few|.|TRBJ2-3|TRBV27
CASRTRGNTQYF
TGTGCCAGCCGAACGAGGGGGAATACGCAGTATTTT
>many|.|TRBJ1-5|TRBV20-1
CSARDEGILPRF
TGCAGTGCTAGAGATGAAGGGATTCTCCCGCGTTTT
>many|TRBD1|TRBJ1-1|TRBV29-1
CSTGQKMNTEAFF
TGCAGCACGGGACAGAAAATGAACACTGAAGCTTTCTTT
>few|.|TRBJ2-7|TRBV3-1
CASGQAHVKYEQYF
TGTGCCAGCGGCCAGGCTCACGTGAAATACGAGCAGTACTTC
>many|TRBD2|TRBJ2-1|TRBV28
CASSFPLAGVVDEQFF
TGTGCCAGCAGTTTCCCGCTAGCGGGAGTGGTAGATGAGCAGTTCTTC
>many|TRBD1|TRBJ2-3|TRBV5-6
CASSLRQGHTDTQYF
TGTGCCAGCAGCTTAAGACAGGGGCACACAGATACGCAGTATTTT